This T cell receptor beta chain was captured in a study of early T cells in non-severe SARS-CoV-2 infection (dated by TCRdb to about 2021). Turning to the overall study: Because TCR sequencing relied on bulk RNA taken from unsorted whole blood, pairing of alpha and beta chains was not possible. The study at large found these results: VDJdb matching was skewed toward anti-spike CD8 responses and likely underestimated virus-specific expansions by missing private and CD4 specificities.

As encoded in the germline V gene, CDR1 is SNHLY while CDR2 is FYNNEI. Between the V and J ends, shortened by 7 bases and 2 bases respectively, the junction contains 21 bases. The CDR3 measures 17 amino acids from cysteine to phenylalanine. Of all the DNA, just the CDR3 is kept, 51 bases in frame from base 1. The receptor library was made with 5' RACE. Sequencing took place on a NextSeq 500. To correct for sequencing error and PCR bias, the TCR library protocol tagged individual cDNA molecules with unique molecular identifiers. Sequencing covered both TCR alpha and beta chains, and within each sample the abundances of alpha and beta sequences were tightly co-correlated. Processing in the source paper ran as follows. Decombinator V4 was used to annotate the V gene, J gene and CDR3 of the TCR sequences. TCRs were defined as expanded if a significant change between any two time points was detected under a Poisson model with p below 0.0001. TCR abundances were normalised to the total number of TCRs sequenced per sample and expressed as counts per million. MAIT TCRs were defined by TRAV1-2 paired with TRAJ12, TRAJ20 or TRAJ33, and iNKT TCRs by TRAV10 paired with TRAJ18. VDJdb, accessed on 1 November 2021, was searched for TCRs annotated for CMV, EBV and SARS-CoV-2, and TCRs annotated for more than one antigen were excluded. Using fastp at Q25 and MiXCR, TCRdb reprocessed the public reads and kept productive beta chains. Entries that share a CDR3 protein sequence are merged under the most common genes and DNA. The V and J calls shown here were made by TCRdb, not taken from the authors' results. The table for this sample lists roughly 53,000 distinct CDR3 sequences; 7.5% to 9.5% of them were counted only once. The ten largest clonotypes hold approximately 4% of the sample.

Set within a cohort of healthcare workers in London, UK, this nested case-control study involved weekly PCR testing of nasopharyngeal swabs along with blood sampling. Healthcare workers were enrolled in the week of the UK lockdown, from 23 to 31 March 2020, and were followed every week for up to roughly 15 weeks. A note on this clonotype: The antigen it binds to is not known. There are no base qualities to consult, and no much larger clone falls within one base.

The sample in question was whole blood, obtained at baseline. In this chain, TRBV2 is recombined with TRBJ1-3, with the D gene not clear enough to name. The receptor was derived from an adult who was a healthcare worker with PCR-confirmed SARS-CoV-2 infection or an uninfected control (not recorded which). The CDR3 protein sequence reads: CASNGGPARGPGNTIYF. DNA sequence: TGTGCCAGCAATGGTGGGCCGGCGAGAGGGCCTGGAAACACCATATATTTT.